The clone carrying this TCR beta chain is a singleton in its sample. TCRdb's table, derived via immunoSEQ multiplex PCR, lists solely in-frame clones and lacks some. The sample yields 20,000 to 25,000 clones, approximately 82% seen once. This entry comes from a study of OX40 agonist ivuxolimab in advanced cancers. From germline, CDR1 is SGHNT and CDR2 YYREEE (reference sequence). V lost 4 bases to trimming and J lost 0 bases, with 10 bases between them. The length of the CDR3 is 14 residues. The TCR sequence derives from an adult with an advanced solid tumor such as melanoma, head and neck, liver or kidney cancer. The material sequenced was CD4+ or CD8+ T cells sorted from blood, taken in a trial of the OX40 agonist ivuxolimab. The chain joins TRBV5-4 to TRBJ1-2; D is ambiguous. CDR3 residues: CASSQDGANYGYTF. Here the CDR3 DNA reads TGTGCCAGCAGCCAAGACGGGGCTAACTATGGCTACACCTTC. Together with reference TRBV5-4 and TRBJ1-2, the CDR3 gives the full variable domain: ETGVTQSPTHLIKTRGQQVTLRCSSQSGHNTVSWYQQALGQGPQFIFQYYREEENGRGNFPPRFSGLQFPNYSSELNVNALELDDSALYLCASSQDGANYGYTFGSGTRLTVV.